This T cell receptor beta chain was obtained from a study of OX40 agonist ivuxolimab in advanced cancers. The repertoire was sequenced with immunoSEQ multiplex PCR; TCRdb's copy has only in-frame clones and lacks some. The sample has 50,000 to 65,000 clones, approximately 86% seen once. Germline V CDR1 and CDR2: SGHKS, YYEKEE (reference sequence). Between the trimmed V and J ends, which lost 2 bases and 1 base, there was a span of 9 bases. The CDR3 extends over 14 amino acids. The chain employs TRBV5-5 and TRBJ1-2; the D is unclear. The specimen was CD4+ or CD8+ T cells sorted from blood, collected in a trial of the OX40 agonist ivuxolimab. This clonotype was sampled from an adult with an advanced solid tumor such as melanoma, head and neck, liver or kidney cancer. CDR3 in amino acids: CASSLVGVNYGYTF. CDR3 DNA: TGTGCCAGCAGCTTAGTCGGGGTTAACTATGGCTACACCTTC. Full variable domain (missing parts from reference TRBV5-5 and TRBJ1-2): DAGVTQSPTHLIKTRGQQVTLRCSPISGHKSVSWYQQVLGQGPQFIFQYYEKEERGRGNFPDRFSARQFPNYSSELNVNALLLGDSALYLCASSLVGVNYGYTFGSGTRLTVV.